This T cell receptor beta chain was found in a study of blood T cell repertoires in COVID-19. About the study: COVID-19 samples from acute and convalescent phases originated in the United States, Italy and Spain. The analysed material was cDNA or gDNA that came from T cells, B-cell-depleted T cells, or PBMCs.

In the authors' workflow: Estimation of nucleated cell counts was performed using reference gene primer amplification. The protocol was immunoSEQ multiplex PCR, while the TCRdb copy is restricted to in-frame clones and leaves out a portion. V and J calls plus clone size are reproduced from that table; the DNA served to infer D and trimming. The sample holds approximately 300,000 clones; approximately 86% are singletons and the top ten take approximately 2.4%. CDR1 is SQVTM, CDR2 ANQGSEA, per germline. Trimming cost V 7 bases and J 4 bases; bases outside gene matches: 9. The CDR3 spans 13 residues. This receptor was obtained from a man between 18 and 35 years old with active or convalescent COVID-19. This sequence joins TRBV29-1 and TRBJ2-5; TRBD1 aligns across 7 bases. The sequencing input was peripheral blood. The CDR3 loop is CSAYRGTGETQYF. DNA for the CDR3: TGCAGCGCGTACAGGGGTACTGGAGAGACCCAGTACTTC.